These 20 T cell receptor beta chains were sequenced from one sample in a study of blood T cells in healthy people across ages. A second 7 to 11 cycle PCR used barcoded and J-beta primers. TCRdb reprocessed the 5' RACE reads with MiXCR, giving one entry per CDR3 protein. There are 550,000 to 600,000 distinct CDR3 sequences in the sample; 27% occur only once, and about 18% lies in the top ten. The source material was blood. The source of these receptors is a woman between 65 and 79 years old in good health.

A word on this clonotype: A much larger clonotype is one base distant, so this may be a read error. This rearrangement joins TRBV7-2 to TRBJ2-5; D not resolved. This CDR3 has 12 residues. V lost 4 bases and J 7 bases, leaving 10 bases between the germline ends. CDR1 is SGHTA and CDR2 is FQGNSA in the germline V gene. The CDR3: CASSSRWGTQYF. The CDR3 DNA follows: TGTGCCAGCAGCTCTCGCTGGGGGACCCAGTACTTC. The variable domain in full, with the rest retrieved from reference TRBV7-2 and TRBJ2-5, is GAGVSQSPSNKVTEKGKDVELRCDPISGHTALYWYRQSLGQGLEFLIYFQGNSAPDKSGLPSDRFSAERTGGSVSTLTIQRTQQEDSAVYLCASSSRWGTQYFGPGTRLLVL.

This clonotype was seen only once. V and J are TRBV7-3 and TRBJ2-3; 9 nucleotides agree with TRBD2. With 0 bases clipped from V and 4 bases from J, the junction kept 5 bases outside the gene matches. The germline gives CDR1 SGHTA, CDR2 FQGTGA. The CDR3 covers 16 residues. The CDR3 protein is CASSLTGGGAADTQYF. The CDR3, as DNA: TGTGCCAGCAGCTTAACTGGCGGGGGGGCCGCAGATACGCAGTATTTT. Drawing the rest from reference TRBV7-3 and TRBJ2-3, the complete variable domain is GAGVSQTPSNKVTEKGKYVELRCDPISGHTALYWYRQSLGQGPEFLIYFQGTGAADDSGLPNDRFFAVRPEGSVSTLKIQRTERGDSAVYLCASSLTGGGAADTQYFGPGTRLTVL.

This CDR3 reads CSARDAASEAKNIQYF. The CDR3 bases are TGCAGTGCTAGAGATGCGGCATCAGAAGCCAAAAACATTCAGTACTTC. The gene calls are TRBV20-1 and TRBJ2-4, with D hard to call. The CDR3 contains 16 residues. Germline assignment: CDR1 DFQATT and CDR2 SNEGSKA (reference sequence). Trimming shortened V by 0 bases and J by 0 bases, and 12 bases separated the two germline ends.

The genes are TRBV6-6 and TRBJ1-1; no clear D gene. The CDR3 has 14 amino acids. The germline V and J ends were trimmed by 2 bases and 1 base, with 8 bases remaining between them. Germline V CDR1 and CDR2: MNHNY, SVGAGI (reference sequence). The CDR3 reads CASSYTSGNTEAFF. The DNA of the CDR3 is TGTGCCAGCAGTTACACTTCAGGGAACACTGAAGCTTTCTTT.

With regard to this clonotype: Just one base apart from a much larger clone, this may be a read error. This sequence joins TRBV7-9 and TRBJ1-2; tentatively, D is TRBD1 (5 bases). The V and J ends lost 3 bases and 5 bases respectively, with 10 bases between them. CDR1 SEHNR and CDR2 FQNEAQ come from the germline V gene (reference sequence). The CDR3 is 13 residues long. The DNA of the CDR3 is TGTGCCAGCAGCTTCGGGACGGCTTATGGCTACACCTTC. This translates into CASSFGTAYGYTF.

This clonotype has a count of ten or more. This chain links TRBV12-3 or TRBV12-4 with TRBJ1-3, with a possible D match to TRBD1 (5 bases). This CDR3 contains 15 residues. Trimming took off 4 bases at V and 1 base at J, with 11 bases between the two ends. CDR3 coding DNA: TGTGCCAGCAGTTCTTTGGGGGAATCTGGAAACACCATATATTTT. Translated: CASSSLGESGNTIYF.

V and J are TRBV11-2 and TRBJ1-1, with D perhaps matching TRBD1 (6 bases). The CDR3 is 15 residues long. V lost 5 bases to trimming and J lost 1 base, with 14 bases between them. Germline V gene sequence: CDR1 SGHAT, CDR2 FQNNGV. CDR3 in DNA: TGTGCCAGCAGCCGAGCCCGAGGGGGGAACACTGAAGCTTTCTTT. It encodes CASSRARGGNTEAFF.

The chain links TRBV6-1 to TRBJ2-5, with 7 bases lining up with TRBD1. Germline CDR1 MNHNS, CDR2 SASEGT. This CDR3 spans 17 amino acids. Trimming removed 6 bases from V and 1 base from J; junction bases left unmatched: 14. CDR3 protein: CASSVAVPGTAQETQYF. CDR3 sequence (DNA): TGTGCCAGCAGCGTGGCTGTGCCTGGGACAGCCCAAGAGACCCAGTACTTC.

The chain recombines TRBV5-1 with TRBJ2-5, with D tentatively TRBD2 (6 bases). In germline, CDR1 is SGHRS, CDR2 YFSETQ. This CDR3 has 13 residues. V was pared by 9 bases and J by 2 bases, with 14 bases between. Written as DNA, the CDR3 is TGCGCCACCCGCGGGGCGGATCAAGAGACCCAGTACTTC. Protein sequence: CATRGADQETQYF.

The chain joins TRBV6-2 or TRBV6-3 to TRBJ2-2, with a possible D match to TRBD1 (5 bases). Germline values: CDR1 MNHEY, CDR2 SVGEGT. This CDR3 has 16 amino acids. The V gene lost 6 bases and the J gene lost 6 bases, with 20 bases spanning the gap. The CDR3: CASSQLRVYLPGELFF. The CDR3 DNA is TGTGCCAGCAGCCAACTCAGGGTGTACCTGCCCGGGGAGCTGTTTTTT.

V and J are TRBV15 and TRBJ1-4; a possible D gene is TRBD1 (5 bases). From germline, CDR1 is LNHNV and CDR2 YYDKDF (reference sequence). The CDR3 runs to 15 residues. Trimming cost V 0 bases and J 10 bases, with 15 bases left between them. The CDR3 here is CATSRDPGGLGKLFF. Written as DNA, the CDR3 is TGTGCCACCAGCAGAGACCCCGGGGGGTTAGGAAAACTGTTTTTT.

This clonotype appeared many times. This chain joins TRBV7-9 and TRBJ1-2; D possibly corresponds to TRBD1 (5 bases). Trimming took off 5 bases at V and 7 bases at J, with 14 bases between the two ends. The CDR3 is 13 residues long. The germline CDR1 and CDR2 sequences are SEHNR and FQNEAQ (reference sequence). The CDR3 bases are TGTGCCAGCAGCGGCACGACAGTCATTGGCTACACCTTC. Translated: CASSGTTVIGYTF.

This rearrangement joins TRBV20-1 to TRBJ1-5; D gene uncertain. Germline assignment: CDR1 DFQATT and CDR2 SNEGSKA (reference sequence). The CDR3 is made up of 13 amino acids. V lost 0 bases and J lost 6, with 9 bases in between. The CDR3 coding sequence is TGCAGTGCTAGAGATCCGTCCGGTCAGCCCCAGCATTTT. Protein sequence: CSARDPSGQPQHF.

This sequence joins TRBV11-2 and TRBJ2-1; D gene unclear. CDR1 and CDR2 (germline): SGHAT, FQNNGV. The ends were cut back, 1 base at V and 9 bases at J, with 7 bases in the middle. This CDR3 has 12 residues. In DNA, the CDR3 is TGTGCCAGCAGCTTAGTTCAACGTGAGCAGTTCTTC. Translating gives CASSLVQREQFF.

The sample holds many counts of this clonotype. The chain combines TRBV2 with TRBJ2-5; D not resolved. V dropped 3 bases and J dropped 2 bases, with 10 bases sitting between them. The CDR3 loop spans 14 amino acids. CDR1 is SNHLY, CDR2 FYNNEI, per germline. CDR3 DNA: TGTGCCAGCAGTGATGGGTTGCCACAAGAGACCCAGTACTTC. Residues: CASSDGLPQETQYF.

This clonotype was observed a handful of times. The chain has TRBV6-5 and TRBJ2-1, with 13 bases matching TRBD2. This CDR3 is 15 amino acids long. Trimming removed 5 bases from V and 6 bases from J; junction bases left unmatched: 4. The germline V gene encodes CDR1 MNHEY and CDR2 SVGAGI. DNA of the CDR3: TGTGCCAGCAGTATTACTAGCGGGGGGGCCAATGAGCAGTTCTTC. It yields the protein CASSITSGGANEQFF.

This chain joins TRBV7-2 and TRBJ2-2; D may be TRBD2 (7 bases). Trimming removed 2 bases from V and 5 bases from J, with 15 bases in between. Germline values: CDR1 SGHTA, CDR2 FQGNSA. This CDR3 comprises 16 residues. CDR3 DNA sequence: TGTGCCAGCAGCTTAATAAGGGGGGGCGGGACCGGGGAGCTGTTTTTT. Its translation is CASSLIRGGGTGELFF. Complete variable domain (other parts from reference TRBV7-2 and TRBJ2-2): GAGVSQSPSNKVTEKGKDVELRCDPISGHTALYWYRQSLGQGLEFLIYFQGNSAPDKSGLPSDRFSAERTGGSVSTLTIQRTQQEDSAVYLCASSLIRGGGTGELFFGEGSRLTVL.

The table lists this clonotype with many counts. This chain links TRBV12-3 or TRBV12-4 with TRBJ2-3; D gene ambiguous. The ends were cut back, 5 bases at V and 2 bases at J, with 2 bases in the middle. The length of the CDR3 is 11 residues. CDR3 sequence: CASSITDTQYF. The CDR3 coding sequence is TGTGCCAGCAGTATCACAGATACGCAGTATTTT.

This clonotype occurred a few times. The chain couples TRBV7-2 to TRBJ2-5; D not certain. The V gene's germline CDR1 is SGHTA and CDR2 FQGNSA. Trimming took 0 bases from V and 7 from J, leaving 9 bases between them. The CDR3 runs to 13 residues. The DNA for the CDR3 is TGTGCCAGCAGCTTAGCGGCTGTGGGGACCCAGTACTTC. Its protein product is CASSLAAVGTQYF.

As for this clonotype: A junction boundary mismatches the germline segment, possibly from a read error. The V gene is TRBV20-1, the J gene TRBJ2-5, with TRBD2 matching 9 bases. The CDR3 is 15 amino acids. Germline values: CDR1 DFQATT, CDR2 SNEGSKA (reference sequence). In DNA, the CDR3 is TGCAGTGCCAGAGGGCAGAGCGGGGGGTATGAGACCCAGTACTTC. This codes for CSARGQSGGYETQYF.